This T cell receptor beta chain was identified during a study of PD-1 blockade in classical Hodgkin lymphoma. Study-level background: A 3 mg/kg intravenous dose of nivolumab was received by patients every 2 weeks. Regarding the study as a whole: At C4D1, TCR diversity had climbed significantly for CD4+ cells, though not for CD8+ cells. Complete responders' baseline diversity resembled that of newly diagnosed patients.

By proportion, this clone is medium-sized. Its antigen is currently unknown. The CDR3 is 14 residues long. The germline V gene has CDR1 SNHLY and CDR2 FYNNEI. Trimming left V 1 base short and J 12 bases short, with 13 bases between. There was relapse after autologous stem cell transplantation in every patient, and there was variation in brentuximab vedotin exposure. Only in-frame clones appear in the TCRdb table, and some are missing; sequencing was by immunoSEQ multiplex PCR. This sample carries 24,000 or so clones, around four fifths of them seen once, and the ten largest clones take 15% to 20%. This receptor was obtained from a human donor with classical Hodgkin lymphoma. The specimen was peripheral blood mononuclear cells (PBMCs), collected before the second cycle of nivolumab. The chain combines TRBV2 with TRBJ1-6; tentative D call: TRBD1 (6 bases). CDR3 sequence reads: CASSEDQGIRPLHF. DNA of the CDR3: TGTGCCAGCAGTGAAGACCAGGGGATCAGACCCCTCCACTTT.